These T cell receptor beta chains were read from a single sample in a study of T cells after yellow fever vaccination. From the 5' RACE reads, TCRdb called clonotypes with MiXCR, one entry per CDR3 protein. Among about 430,000 distinct CDR3 sequences, approximately 19% were seen once, and the ten largest hold roughly a sixth. Sequenced here: PBMCs, sampled before the yellow fever booster vaccination. The source is a man younger than 35 who received the YFV17D yellow fever vaccine. The CDR3 runs from the conserved cysteine through the conserved F or W. The D gene is left open where the match is weak. Rows may omit the clone size; those that give it use once, few, many or a size class.

size,D,V,length,J,DNA,CDR3
-,TRBD1,TRBV5-1,15,TRBJ1-5,TGCGCCAGCAGTTTAATGACAGGGGTCAATCAGCCCCAGCATTTT,CASSLMTGVNQPQHF
few,-,TRBV7-8,17,TRBJ2-3,TGTGCCAGCAGCCCGTGGGGAGTAGGTGTGGGCACAGATACGCAGTATTTT,CASSPWGVGVGTDTQYF
few,-,TRBV6-2/TRBV6-3,13,TRBJ1-1,TGTGCCAGCGAGCTCCATCCGAACACTGAAGCTTTCTTT,CASELHPNTEAFF
few,TRBD2,TRBV5-1,17,TRBJ2-1,TGCGCCAGCAGCCCGACGCCCCTAGCGGGGGGATCCGGTGAGCAGTTCTTC,CASSPTPLAGGSGEQFF
-,-,TRBV5-5,15,TRBJ1-1,TGTGCCAGCAGCTTCTCCCTATGGCTTAACACTGAAGCTTTCTTT,CASSFSLWLNTEAFF
-,-,TRBV7-2,13,TRBJ1-1,TGTGCCAGCAGCCTCCGGACAAACACTGAAGCTTTCTTT,CASSLRTNTEAFF
few,-,TRBV5-1,16,TRBJ2-5,TGCGCCAGCAGCTTGGGACTAGGGAAGACCCAAGAGACCCAGTACTTC,CASSLGLGKTQETQYF
few,-,TRBV5-6,15,TRBJ2-5,TGTGCCAGCAGCAGCGCTGGAACACGCCAAGAGACCCAGTACTTC,CASSSAGTRQETQYF
-,-,TRBV11-2,12,TRBJ2-7,TGTGCCAGCAGTAAAGATCCTGGGGAGCAGTACTTC,CASSKDPGEQYF
few,TRBD1,TRBV12-3/TRBV12-4,14,TRBJ1-5,TGTGCCAGCAGCCTACAGGGGTTGAGTCAGCCCCAGCATTTT,CASSLQGLSQPQHF
-,-,TRBV19,15,TRBJ2-1,TGTGCCAGTAGGCAACAGACAGGGAGGGACAATGAGCAGTTCTTC,CASRQQTGRDNEQFF
few,TRBD2,TRBV6-5,14,TRBJ2-3,TGTGCCACATCCCCTAGCGGGGTTACAGATACGCAGTATTTT,CATSPSGVTDTQYF
few,-,TRBV5-8,15,TRBJ1-2,TGTGCCAGCAGCTTGATTGGCAGGTTGGGGTATGGCTACACCTTC,CASSLIGRLGYGYTF
-,-,TRBV20-1,12,TRBJ2-3,TGCAGTGTCGGCAGAAGCACAGATACGCAGTATTTT,CSVGRSTDTQYF
-,TRBD1,TRBV7-8,14,TRBJ2-2,TGTGCCAGCAGCCGGGACAGGGTCGCCGGGGAGCTGTTTTTT,CASSRDRVAGELFF
few,-,TRBV2,13,TRBJ1-6,TGTGCCAGCAGATGGGGGCGGAATTCACCCCTCCACTTT,CASRWGRNSPLHF
-,-,TRBV3-1,14,TRBJ2-3,TGTGCCAGCAGCCCCACTAGTGGTGCAGATACGCAGTATTTT,CASSPTSGADTQYF
-,TRBD1,TRBV6-5,16,TRBJ1-1,TGTGCCAGCACAGGGACAGGGGGTCTGGGGGGCACTGAAGCTTTCTTT,CASTGTGGLGGTEAFF
-,TRBD1,TRBV3-1,13,TRBJ2-4,TGTGCCAGACTAGACAGGGACAAAAACATTCAGTACTTC,CARLDRDKNIQYF
few,-,TRBV4-3,14,TRBJ2-7,TGCGCCAGCAGCCGAGACTTCATGTCCTACGAGCAGTACTTC,CASSRDFMSYEQYF